Below, one TCR beta chain is given with its context. This record comes from a study of cytomegalovirus exposure and HLA in healthy donors. PCR primers comprised 60 Vbeta and 13 Jbeta primers. Method: immunoSEQ multiplex PCR; TCRdb's copy keeps in-frame clones and lacks some. The table lists 130,000 to 150,000 clones, 70% to 80% of them singletons. Trimming took off 6 bases at V and 6 bases at J, with 16 bases between the two ends. The CDR3 runs to 13 residues. Germline V lookup: CDR1 SQVTM, CDR2 ANQGSEA. This sequence was found in a female donor in good health and CMV-seronegative. The sequencing input was PBMCs. The chain couples TRBV29-1 to TRBJ2-3; a weak D match, TRBD2 (5 bases). The CDR3 here is CSVPGLDPDTQYF. CDR3 bases: TGCAGCGTCCCCGGACTGGACCCCGATACGCAGTATTTT.